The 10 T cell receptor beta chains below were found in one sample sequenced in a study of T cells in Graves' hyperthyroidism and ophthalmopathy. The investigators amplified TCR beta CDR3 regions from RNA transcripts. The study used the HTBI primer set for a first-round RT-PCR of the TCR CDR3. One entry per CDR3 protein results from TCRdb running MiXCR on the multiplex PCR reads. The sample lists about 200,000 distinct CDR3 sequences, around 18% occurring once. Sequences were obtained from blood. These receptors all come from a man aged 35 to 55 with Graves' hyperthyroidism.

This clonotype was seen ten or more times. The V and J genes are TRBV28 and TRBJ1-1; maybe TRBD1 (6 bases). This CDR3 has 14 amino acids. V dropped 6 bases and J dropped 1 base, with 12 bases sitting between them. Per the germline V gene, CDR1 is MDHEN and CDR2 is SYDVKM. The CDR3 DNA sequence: TGTGCCAGCAGCCCGGACAGAGCGAACACTGAAGCTTTCTTT. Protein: CASSPDRANTEAFF.

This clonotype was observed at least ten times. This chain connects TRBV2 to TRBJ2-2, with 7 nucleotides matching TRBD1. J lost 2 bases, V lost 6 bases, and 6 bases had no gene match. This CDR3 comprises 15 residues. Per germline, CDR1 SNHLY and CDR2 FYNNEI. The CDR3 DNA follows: TGTGCCAGCAGCCTACAGGGGAGCAACACCGGGGAGCTGTTTTTT. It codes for CASSLQGSNTGELFF.

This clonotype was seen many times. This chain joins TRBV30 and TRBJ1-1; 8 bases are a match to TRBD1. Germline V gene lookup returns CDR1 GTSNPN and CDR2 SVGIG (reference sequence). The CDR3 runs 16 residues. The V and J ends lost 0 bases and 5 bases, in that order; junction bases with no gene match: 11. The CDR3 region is CAWSVQGGRFGTEAFF. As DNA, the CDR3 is TGTGCCTGGAGTGTACAGGGGGGTCGGTTTGGGACTGAAGCTTTCTTT.

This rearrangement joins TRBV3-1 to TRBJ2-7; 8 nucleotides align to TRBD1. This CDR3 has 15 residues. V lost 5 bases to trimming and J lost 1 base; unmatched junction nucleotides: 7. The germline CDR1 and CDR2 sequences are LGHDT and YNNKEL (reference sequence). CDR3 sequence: CASSWRQGNSYEQYF. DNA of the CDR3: TGTGCCAGCAGCTGGCGACAGGGGAATTCCTACGAGCAGTACTTC.

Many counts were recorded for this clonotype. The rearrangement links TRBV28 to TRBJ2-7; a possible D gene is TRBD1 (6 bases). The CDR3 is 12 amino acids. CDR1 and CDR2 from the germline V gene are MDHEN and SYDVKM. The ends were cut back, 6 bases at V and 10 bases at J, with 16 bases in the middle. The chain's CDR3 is CASSQGQLKQYF. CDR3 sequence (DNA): TGTGCCAGCAGCCAAGGACAGTTAAAACAGTACTTC. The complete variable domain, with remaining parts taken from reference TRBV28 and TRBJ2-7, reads DVKVTQSSRYLVKRTGEKVFLECVQDMDHENMFWYRQDPGLGLRLIYFSYDVKMKEKGDIPEGYSVSREKKERFSLILESASTNQTSMYLCASSQGQLKQYFGPGTRLTVT.

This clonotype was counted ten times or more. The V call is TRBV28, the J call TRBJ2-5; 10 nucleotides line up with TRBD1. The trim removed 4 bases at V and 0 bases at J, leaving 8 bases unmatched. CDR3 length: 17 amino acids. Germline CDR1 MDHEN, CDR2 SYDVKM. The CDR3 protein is CASSSPPGQGYQETQYF. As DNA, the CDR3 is TGTGCCAGCAGTTCGCCGCCGGGACAGGGGTACCAAGAGACCCAGTACTTC.

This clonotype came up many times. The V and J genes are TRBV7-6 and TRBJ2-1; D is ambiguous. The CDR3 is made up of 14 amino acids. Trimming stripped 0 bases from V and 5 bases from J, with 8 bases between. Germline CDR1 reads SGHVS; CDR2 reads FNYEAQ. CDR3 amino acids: CASSLAQTHNEQFF. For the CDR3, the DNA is TGTGCCAGCAGCTTAGCGCAGACTCACAATGAGCAGTTCTTC.

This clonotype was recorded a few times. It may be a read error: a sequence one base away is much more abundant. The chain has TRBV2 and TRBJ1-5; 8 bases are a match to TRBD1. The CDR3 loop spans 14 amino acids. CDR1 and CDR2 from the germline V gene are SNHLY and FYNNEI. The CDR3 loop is CTSRGTGGAQPQHF. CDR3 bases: TGTACCAGCAGGGGGACAGGAGGGGCCCAGCCCCAGCATTTT.

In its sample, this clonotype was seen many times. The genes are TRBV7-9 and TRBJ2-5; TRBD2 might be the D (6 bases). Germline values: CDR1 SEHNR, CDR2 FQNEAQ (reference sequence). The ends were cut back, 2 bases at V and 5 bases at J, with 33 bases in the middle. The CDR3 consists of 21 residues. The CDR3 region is CASSLPDLVDSGDYRWETQYF. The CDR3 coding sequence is TGTGCCAGCAGCTTACCTGATCTGGTGGATAGCGGCGACTACCGATGGGAGACCCAGTACTTC.

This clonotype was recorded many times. The CDR3 bases are TGTGCCAGCAGCTTAGGTGGCGGATTGAACACTGAAGCTTTCTTT. Its protein is CASSLGGGLNTEAFF. The chain links TRBV7-9 to TRBJ1-1; D gene unclear. The V end was cut by 1 base, the J end by 0 bases, with 9 bases between. Germline V lookup: CDR1 SEHNR, CDR2 FQNEAQ (reference sequence). This CDR3 region has 15 residues.